The subject of this entry is one T cell receptor (beta chain). Its target is unknown. V lost 4 bases and J lost 8; bases outside the gene matches: 9. Per the germline V gene, CDR1 is SGHTA and CDR2 is FQGTGA. This CDR3 has 15 residues. This entry comes from a study of shared clonotypes between healthy human individuals. Study results and caveats: Generally, naive subsets (rather than memory subsets) showed larger estimated richness.

Produced via immunoSEQ multiplex PCR; TCRdb's table is partial and in-frame only. This sample yields 2 million to 2.5 million clones, of which more than 85% are seen a single time; 0.36% belongs to the top ten. The sequenced material came from naive CD4+ T cells from PBMCs. Subset of the sample: CD45RA+ positively selected. This receptor was taken from a man between 18 and 35 years old in good health. Some clones in this sample may be carry-over from other donors' samples. The chain employs TRBV7-3 and TRBJ2-1, with TRBD1 matching over 9 bases. The CDR3 protein is CASSSRTGAGDEQFF. CDR3 in DNA: TGTGCCAGCAGCTCCCGGACAGGGGCGGGGGATGAGCAGTTCTTC. Complete variable domain (other parts from reference TRBV7-3 and TRBJ2-1): GAGVSQTPSNKVTEKGKYVELRCDPISGHTALYWYRQSLGQGPEFLIYFQGTGAADDSGLPNDRFFAVRPEGSVSTLKIQRTERGDSAVYLCASSSRTGAGDEQFFGPGTRLTVL.